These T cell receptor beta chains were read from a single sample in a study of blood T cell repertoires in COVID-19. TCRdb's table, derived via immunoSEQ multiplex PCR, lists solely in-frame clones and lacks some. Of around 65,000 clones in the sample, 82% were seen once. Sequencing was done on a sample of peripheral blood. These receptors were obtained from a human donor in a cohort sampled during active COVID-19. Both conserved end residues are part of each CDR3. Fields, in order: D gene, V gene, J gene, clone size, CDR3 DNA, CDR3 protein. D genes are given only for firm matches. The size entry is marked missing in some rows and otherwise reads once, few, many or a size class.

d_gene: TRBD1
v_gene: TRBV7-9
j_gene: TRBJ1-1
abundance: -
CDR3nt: TGTGCCAGCAGCTTAGGATTGACAGGGGGCTTCGCTGAAGCTTTCTTT
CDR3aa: CASSLGLTGGFAEAFF

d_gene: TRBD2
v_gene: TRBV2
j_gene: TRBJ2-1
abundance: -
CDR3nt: TGTGCCAGCAGCAGGACTAGCGTCAATGAGCAGTTCTTC
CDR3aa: CASSRTSVNEQFF

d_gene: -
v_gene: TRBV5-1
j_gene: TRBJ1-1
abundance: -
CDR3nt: TGCGCCAGCAGCATCCAGGGCGGGGGTCGGACTGAAGCTTTCTTT
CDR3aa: CASSIQGGGRTEAFF

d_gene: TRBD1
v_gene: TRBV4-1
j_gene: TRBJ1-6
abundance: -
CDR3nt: TGCGCCAGCAGCCAAGGACAGGGCCTCCACTTT
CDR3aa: CASSQGQGLHF

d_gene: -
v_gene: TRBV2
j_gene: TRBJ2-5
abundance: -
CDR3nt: TGTGCCAGCAGTGGGGCAAGGCAAGAGACCCAGTACTTC
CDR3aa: CASSGARQETQYF

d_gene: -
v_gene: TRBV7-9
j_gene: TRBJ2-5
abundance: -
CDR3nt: TGTGCCAGCAGCCCCCGAGGCCCGGAGACCCAGTACTTC
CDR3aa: CASSPRGPETQYF

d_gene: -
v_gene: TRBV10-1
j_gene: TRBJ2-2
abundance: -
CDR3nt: TGCGCCAGCAGTCGGACTCGTCGTGACACCGGGGAGCTGTTTTTT
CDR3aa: CASSRTRRDTGELFF

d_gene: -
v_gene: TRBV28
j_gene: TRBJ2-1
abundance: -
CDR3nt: TGTGCCAGCAGGGGGGTGTGGGCGGAGGGATACTACAATGAGCAGTTCTTC
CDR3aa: CASRGVWAEGYYNEQFF

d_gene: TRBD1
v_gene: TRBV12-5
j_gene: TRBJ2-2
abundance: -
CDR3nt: TGTGCTAGTGGTTTGGTACGAGGGACAGGGGTCACCGGGGAGCTGTTTTTT
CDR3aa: CASGLVRGTGVTGELFF

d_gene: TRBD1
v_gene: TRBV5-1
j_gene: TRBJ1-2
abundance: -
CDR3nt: TGCGCCAGCAGCTTAGACGAACAGGGGTTCGACTATGGCTACACCTTC
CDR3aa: CASSLDEQGFDYGYTF

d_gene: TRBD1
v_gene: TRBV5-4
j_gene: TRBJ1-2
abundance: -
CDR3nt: TGTGCCAGCAGCTTCGGGGGACAGGGCGAAGTCTATGGCTACACCTTC
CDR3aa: CASSFGGQGEVYGYTF

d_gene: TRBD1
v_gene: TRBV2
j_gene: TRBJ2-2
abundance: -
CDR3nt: TGTGCCAGCAGTGGACAGGGTTTGACCGGGGAGCTGTTTTTT
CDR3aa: CASSGQGLTGELFF

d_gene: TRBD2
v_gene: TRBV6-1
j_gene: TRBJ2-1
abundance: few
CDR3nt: TGTGCCAGCAGTGAAGGGGTTAGCGGGGGGCGAGATGAGCAGTTCTTC
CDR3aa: CASSEGVSGGRDEQFF

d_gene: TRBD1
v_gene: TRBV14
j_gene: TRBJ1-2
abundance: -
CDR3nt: TGTGCCAGCAGCCAACTTGGACAGGGGGAAAACTATGGCTACACCTTC
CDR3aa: CASSQLGQGENYGYTF

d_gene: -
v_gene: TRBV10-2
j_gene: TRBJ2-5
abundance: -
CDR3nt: TGCGCCAGCAGTGAGTCGGGTCAGGGAAAAGAGACCCAGTACTTC
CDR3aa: CASSESGQGKETQYF

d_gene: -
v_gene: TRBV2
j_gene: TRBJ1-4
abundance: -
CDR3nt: TGTGCCAGCAGTCCAGGGTATGAAAAACTGTTTTTT
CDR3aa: CASSPGYEKLFF

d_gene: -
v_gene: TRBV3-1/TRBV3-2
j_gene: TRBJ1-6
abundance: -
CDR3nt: TGTGCCAGCAGCCCCGCGGGAGTGGGATCACCCCTCCACTTT
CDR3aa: CASSPAGVGSPLHF

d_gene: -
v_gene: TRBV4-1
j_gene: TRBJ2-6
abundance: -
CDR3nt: TGCGCCAGCAGCCAACGGGGGGCCGGCTCTGGGGCCAACGTCCTGACTTTC
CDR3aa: CASSQRGAGSGANVLTF

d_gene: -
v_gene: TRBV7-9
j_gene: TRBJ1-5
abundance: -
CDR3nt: TGTGCCAGCAGCTACGGAGGCCTCAATCAGCCCCAGCATTTT
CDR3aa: CASSYGGLNQPQHF

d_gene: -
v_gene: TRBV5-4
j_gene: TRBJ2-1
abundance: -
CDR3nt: TGTGCCAGCAGCTTGGTGAGGGGGGGCCTGGGGAATGAGCAGTTCTTC
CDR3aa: CASSLVRGGLGNEQFF

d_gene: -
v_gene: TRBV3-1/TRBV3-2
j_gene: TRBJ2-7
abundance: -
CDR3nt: TGTGCCAGCAGCCCAGCAGGCTACGAGCAGTACTTC
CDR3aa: CASSPAGYEQYF

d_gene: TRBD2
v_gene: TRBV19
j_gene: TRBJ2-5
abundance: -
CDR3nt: TGTGCCAGTAGTAACCTAGCGGGGGGGCAGGAGACCCAGTACTTC
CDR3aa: CASSNLAGGQETQYF

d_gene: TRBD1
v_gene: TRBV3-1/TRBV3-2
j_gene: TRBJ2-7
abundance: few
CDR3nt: TGTGCCAGCAGCCCCCGGGACAGGGGCGGTGAGCAGTACTTC
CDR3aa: CASSPRDRGGEQYF

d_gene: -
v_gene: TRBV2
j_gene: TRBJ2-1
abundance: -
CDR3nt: TGTGCCAGTAAATTGGAGGACCGCGCCTACAATGAGCAGTTCTTC
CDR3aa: CASKLEDRAYNEQFF

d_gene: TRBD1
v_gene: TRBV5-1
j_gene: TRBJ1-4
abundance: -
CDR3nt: TGCGCCAGCAGCGGGGGGACAGTTCCCCATGAAAAACTGTTTTTT
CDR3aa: CASSGGTVPHEKLFF

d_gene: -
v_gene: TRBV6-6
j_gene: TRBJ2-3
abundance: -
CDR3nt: TGTGCCAGCAATGGGGCCCCCCACACAGATACGCAGTATTTT
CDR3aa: CASNGAPHTDTQYF

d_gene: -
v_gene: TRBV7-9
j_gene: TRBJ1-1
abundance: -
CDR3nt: TGTGCCAGCAGCTCAAACTCGGGCACTGAAGCTTTCTTT
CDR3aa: CASSSNSGTEAFF

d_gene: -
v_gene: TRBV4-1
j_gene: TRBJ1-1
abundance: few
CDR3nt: TGCGCCAGCAGCCAGGGAGGGACATTGAGCACTGAAGCTTTCTTT
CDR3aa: CASSQGGTLSTEAFF

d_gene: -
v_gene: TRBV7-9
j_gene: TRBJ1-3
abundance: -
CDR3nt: TGTGCCAGCACCCTAACGGGCAGGGCCTCTGGAAACACCATATATTTT
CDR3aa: CASTLTGRASGNTIYF

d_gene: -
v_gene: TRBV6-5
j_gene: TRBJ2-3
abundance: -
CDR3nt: TGTGCCAGCAGTTACAAACAGTTTCTTGATACGCAGTATTTT
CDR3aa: CASSYKQFLDTQYF

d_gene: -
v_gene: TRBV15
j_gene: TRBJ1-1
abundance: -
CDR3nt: TGTGCCACCAGCACCCAGAGGAAAGGACAGTCGAACACTGAAGCTTTCTTT
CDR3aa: CATSTQRKGQSNTEAFF

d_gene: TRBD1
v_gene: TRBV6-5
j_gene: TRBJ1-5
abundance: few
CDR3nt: TGTGCCAGCAGTTCACGGGCAGGGGGTCAGCCCCAGCATTTT
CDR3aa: CASSSRAGGQPQHF

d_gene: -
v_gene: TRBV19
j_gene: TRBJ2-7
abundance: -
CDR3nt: TGTGCCAGTAGTATAGGTAGGGGCAGCCTCACCTCCTACGAGCAGTACTTC
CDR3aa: CASSIGRGSLTSYEQYF

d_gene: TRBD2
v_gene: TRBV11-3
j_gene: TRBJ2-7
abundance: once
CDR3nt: TGTGCCAGCAGCTTACCTCCGACTAGCGGGGGGATCTCCTACGAGCAGTACTTC
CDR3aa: CASSLPPTSGGISYEQYF

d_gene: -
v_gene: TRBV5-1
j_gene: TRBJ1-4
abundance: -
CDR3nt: TGCGCCAGCAGCTTGACTTCTGTTGGTGAAAAACTGTTTTTT
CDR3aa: CASSLTSVGEKLFF

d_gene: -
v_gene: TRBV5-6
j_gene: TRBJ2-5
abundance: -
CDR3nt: TGTGCCAGCAGCTTTCTGAGCGGTCAAGAGACCCAGTACTTC
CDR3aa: CASSFLSGQETQYF

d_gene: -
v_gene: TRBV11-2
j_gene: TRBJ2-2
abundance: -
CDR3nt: TGTGCCAGCAGCTTAGTAGCAGGGGATCACACCGGGGAGCTGTTTTTT
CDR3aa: CASSLVAGDHTGELFF

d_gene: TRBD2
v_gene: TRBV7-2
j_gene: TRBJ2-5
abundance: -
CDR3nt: TGTGCCAGCAGCCAGACTAGCGTACAAGAGACCCAGTACTTC
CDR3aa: CASSQTSVQETQYF

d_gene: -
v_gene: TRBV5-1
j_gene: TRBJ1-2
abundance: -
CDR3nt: TGCGCCAGCAGCCAGGACGGGAAGACTAACTATGGCTACACCTTC
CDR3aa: CASSQDGKTNYGYTF

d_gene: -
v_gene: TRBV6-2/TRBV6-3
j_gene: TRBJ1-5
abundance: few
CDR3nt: TGTGCCAGCAGTTACCCAAAGGGCCGGGGTGCGCCCCAGCATTTT
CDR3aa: CASSYPKGRGAPQHF

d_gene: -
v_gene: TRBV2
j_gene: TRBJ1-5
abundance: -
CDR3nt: TGTGCCAGCAGTGAGAACCTCGGTGGGAGTCAGCCCCAGCATTTT
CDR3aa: CASSENLGGSQPQHF

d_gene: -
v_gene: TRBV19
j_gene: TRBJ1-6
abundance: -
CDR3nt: TGTGCCAGTAGTATAGTTACTCCCGAGATGGGACGGGGGTCACCCCTCCACTTT
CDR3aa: CASSIVTPEMGRGSPLHF

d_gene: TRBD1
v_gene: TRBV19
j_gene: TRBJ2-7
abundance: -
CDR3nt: TGTGCCAGTAGTATCGGGACAGGAAAGCCATACGAGCAGTACTTC
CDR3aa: CASSIGTGKPYEQYF

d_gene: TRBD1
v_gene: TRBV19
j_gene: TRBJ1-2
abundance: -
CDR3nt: TGTGCCAGTAGTATGGGACAGGGTGGAGGCTACACCTTC
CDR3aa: CASSMGQGGGYTF

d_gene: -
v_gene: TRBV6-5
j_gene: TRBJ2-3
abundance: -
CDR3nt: TGTGCCAGCAGTTACTCATCAGGGGCCGGGGATACGCAGTATTTT
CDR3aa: CASSYSSGAGDTQYF

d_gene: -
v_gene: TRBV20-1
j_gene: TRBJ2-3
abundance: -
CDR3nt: TGCAGTGCTAGTGGGGGGGGCGCAGATACGCAGTATTTT
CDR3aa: CSASGGGADTQYF

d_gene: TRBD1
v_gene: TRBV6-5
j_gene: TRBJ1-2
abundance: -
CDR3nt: TGTGCCAGCAACCAACTGGGACAGGGGCTTGGCTACACCTTC
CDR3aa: CASNQLGQGLGYTF

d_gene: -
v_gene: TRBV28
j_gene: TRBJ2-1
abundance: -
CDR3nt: TGTGCCAGCAGTTTGAGGGCCCTCGAGCAGTTCTTC
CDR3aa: CASSLRALEQFF

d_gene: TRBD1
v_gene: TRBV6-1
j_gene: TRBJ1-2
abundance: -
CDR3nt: TGTGCCAGCAGTGAATGGGGGACAGTAAACTATGGCTACACCTTC
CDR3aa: CASSEWGTVNYGYTF

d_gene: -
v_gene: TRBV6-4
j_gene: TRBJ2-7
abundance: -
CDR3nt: TGTGCCAGCAGTGGCCCCGGGGGCGAGCAGTACTTC
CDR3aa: CASSGPGGEQYF

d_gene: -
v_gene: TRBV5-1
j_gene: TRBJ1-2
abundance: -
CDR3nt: TGCGCCAGCAGCTTGGCCGTATACTATGGCTACACCTTC
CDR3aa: CASSLAVYYGYTF